Here is one T cell receptor beta chain with its context. These data are taken from a study of molecular identifiers for immune sequencing clone quantification. Study in general: Naive CD8 cell RNA, from 20,000 or 100,000 cells, was split five ways in replicates, with four sequenced.

Input for naive CD8 libraries was about 19,000 to 1,100,000 sorted cells; the RNA fraction used was 10%, 30% or 50%. Each CDR3 protein gets one entry after TCRdb re-called the PCR reads with MiXCR. This table has around 480,000 distinct CDR3 sequences, about 22% appearing once. The V gene lost 5 bases and the J gene lost 0 bases, with 9 bases spanning the gap. Per germline, CDR1 LNHNV and CDR2 YYDKDF (reference sequence). CDR3 length equals 14 residues. This receptor was identified in a human donor in good health. Some libraries in this study had Jurkat cell RNA spiked in. The sample consisted of naive CD8+ T cells from blood, with Jurkat cell RNA spiked in. Subset indicated: FACS-sorted CD8+CD4-CCR7+CD45RA+ naive T cells. The rearrangement uses TRBV15 and TRBJ2-3, with D maybe TRBD1 (6 bases). The CDR3 spells CATSEDRSTDTQYF. In DNA form, the CDR3 reads TGTGCCACCAGCGAAGACAGGAGCACAGATACGCAGTATTTT.